This T cell receptor (beta chain) was obtained from a study of OX40 agonist ivuxolimab in advanced cancers. Study-wide context: Three partial responders included one hepatocellular carcinoma patient and two cutaneous melanoma patients. Study-level results: Within 6 weeks, CD4+ and CD8+ blood T cells expanded clonally at 0.1 to 3.0 mg/kg.

Exclusion of a patient followed from autoimmune disease history or systemic immunosuppression. Sequenced by immunoSEQ multiplex PCR; TCRdb stores in-frame clones only, minus some. The table lists around 50,000 clones, 70% to 90% of them singletons. The CDR3 extends over 15 amino acids. V was pared by 4 bases and J by 0 bases, with 10 bases between. Germline values: CDR1 SGHRS, CDR2 YFSETQ. Remarks on this clone: Antigen: not known.

The source material was CD4+ or CD8+ T cells sorted from blood, sampled in a trial of the OX40 agonist ivuxolimab. The clonotype was recovered from an adult with an advanced solid tumor such as melanoma, head and neck, liver or kidney cancer. The chain uses TRBV5-1 and TRBJ2-2, with D possibly being TRBD2 (6 bases). The CDR3 DNA sequence: TGCGCCAGCAGCGGAGGGGTTTCGAACACCGGGGAGCTGTTTTTT. Protein: CASSGGVSNTGELFF.